This T cell receptor (beta chain) was documented in a study of OX40 agonist ivuxolimab in advanced cancers. A word on this clone: Its matching antigen is unknown.

Clones were read by immunoSEQ multiplex PCR, and TCRdb kept only the in-frame ones, dropping some. The profile shows about 100,000 clones, approximately 91% of them singletons. Germline CDR1 is LNHNV and CDR2 is YYDKDF (reference sequence). The CDR3 extends over 14 amino acids. V was clipped by 5 bases and J by 7 bases; unmatched bases: 6. Findings and limits, study-wide: The CD4+ and CD8+ T cells in the blood had expanded clonally by week 6 at 0.1 to 3.0 mg/kg.

V usage is TRBV15 and J usage is TRBJ1-4; TRBD1 matches at 8 bases. The origin of this receptor is an adult with an advanced solid tumor such as melanoma, head and neck, liver or kidney cancer. This specimen was CD4+ or CD8+ T cells sorted from blood, taken in a trial of the OX40 agonist ivuxolimab. The CDR3 loop is CATSSGGAREKLFF. CDR3 coding DNA: TGTGCCACCAGCTCAGGGGGCGCGCGTGAAAAACTGTTTTTT.